This T cell receptor beta chain comes out of a study of control samples from healthy donors and cancer patients. Libraries were prepared by immunoSEQ multiplex PCR; TCRdb keeps only in-frame clonotypes and omits some of them. Here the sample spans under 80,000 clones, 84% being singletons. This CDR3 is built from 14 residues. V dropped 0 bases and J dropped 9 bases, with 9 bases sitting between them. Germline V gene lookup returns CDR1 ENHRY and CDR2 SYGVKD. The J gene is TRBJ1-6, the V gene TRBV10-3; D is unresolved. The sequenced sample was blood. This receptor was identified in a man in his fifties or sixties in good health. The CDR3 DNA follows: TGTGCCATCAGTGAGTCGACTTCTGTTTCACCCCTCCACTTT. This codes for CAISESTSVSPLHF.